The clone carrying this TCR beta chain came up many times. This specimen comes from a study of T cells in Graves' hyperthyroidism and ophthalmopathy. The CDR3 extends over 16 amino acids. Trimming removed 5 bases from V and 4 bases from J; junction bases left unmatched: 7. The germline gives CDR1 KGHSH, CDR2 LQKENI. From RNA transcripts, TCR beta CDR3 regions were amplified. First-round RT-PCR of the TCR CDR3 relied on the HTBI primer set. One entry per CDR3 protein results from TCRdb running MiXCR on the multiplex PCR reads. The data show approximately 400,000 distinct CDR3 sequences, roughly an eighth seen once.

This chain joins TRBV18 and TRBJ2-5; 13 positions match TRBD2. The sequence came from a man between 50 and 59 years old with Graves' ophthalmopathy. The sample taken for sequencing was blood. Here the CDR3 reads CASSYSRTSGRETQYF. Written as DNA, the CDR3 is TGTGCCAGCTCATATTCCCGGACTAGCGGGAGAGAGACCCAGTACTTC.